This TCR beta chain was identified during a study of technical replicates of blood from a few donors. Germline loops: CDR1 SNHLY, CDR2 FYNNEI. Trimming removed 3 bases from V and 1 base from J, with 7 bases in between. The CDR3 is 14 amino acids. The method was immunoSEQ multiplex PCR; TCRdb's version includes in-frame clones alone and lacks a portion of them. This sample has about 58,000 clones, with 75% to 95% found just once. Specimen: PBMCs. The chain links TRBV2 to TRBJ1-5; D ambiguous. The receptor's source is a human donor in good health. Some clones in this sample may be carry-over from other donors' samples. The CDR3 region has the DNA TGTGCCAGCAGTGAGGCCATAAGCAATCAGCCCCAGCATTTT. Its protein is CASSEAISNQPQHF.